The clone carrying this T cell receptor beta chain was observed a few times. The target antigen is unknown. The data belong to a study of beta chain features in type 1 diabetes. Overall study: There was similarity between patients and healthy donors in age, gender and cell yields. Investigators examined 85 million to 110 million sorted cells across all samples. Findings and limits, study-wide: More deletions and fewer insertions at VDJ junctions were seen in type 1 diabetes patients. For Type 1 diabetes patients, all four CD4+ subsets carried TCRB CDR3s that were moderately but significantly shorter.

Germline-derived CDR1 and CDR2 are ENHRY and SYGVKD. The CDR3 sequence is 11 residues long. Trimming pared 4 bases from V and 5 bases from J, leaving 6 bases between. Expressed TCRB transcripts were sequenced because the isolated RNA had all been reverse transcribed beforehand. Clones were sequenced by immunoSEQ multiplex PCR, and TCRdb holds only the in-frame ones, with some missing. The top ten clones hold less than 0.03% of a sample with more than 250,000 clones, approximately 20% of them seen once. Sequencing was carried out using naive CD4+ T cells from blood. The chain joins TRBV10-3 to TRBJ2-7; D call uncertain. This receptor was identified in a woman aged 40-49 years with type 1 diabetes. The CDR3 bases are TGTGCCATCAGTGTAAGCCACGAGCAGTACTTC. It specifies CAISVSHEQYF.